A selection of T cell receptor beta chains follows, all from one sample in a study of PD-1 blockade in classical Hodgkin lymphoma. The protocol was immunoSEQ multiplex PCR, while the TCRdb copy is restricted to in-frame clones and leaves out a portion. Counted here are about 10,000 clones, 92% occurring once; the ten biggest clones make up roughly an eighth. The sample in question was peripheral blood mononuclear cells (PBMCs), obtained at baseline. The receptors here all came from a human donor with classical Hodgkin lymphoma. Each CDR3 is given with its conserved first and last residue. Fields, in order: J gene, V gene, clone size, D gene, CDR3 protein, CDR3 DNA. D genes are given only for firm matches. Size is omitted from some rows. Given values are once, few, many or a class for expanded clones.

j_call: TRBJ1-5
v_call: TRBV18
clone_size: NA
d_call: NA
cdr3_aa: CASSPSPGRNSNQPQHF
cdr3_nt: TGTGCCAGCTCACCGTCTCCGGGACGGAATAGCAATCAGCCCCAGCATTTT

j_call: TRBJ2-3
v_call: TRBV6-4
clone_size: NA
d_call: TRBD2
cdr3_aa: CASSVASGSHTQYF
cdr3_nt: TGTGCCAGCAGTGTGGCTAGCGGGTCACACACGCAGTATTTT

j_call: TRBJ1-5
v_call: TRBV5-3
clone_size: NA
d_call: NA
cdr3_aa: CARSLVRVMSNQPQHF
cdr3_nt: TGTGCCAGAAGCTTGGTGCGGGTTATGAGCAATCAGCCCCAGCATTTT

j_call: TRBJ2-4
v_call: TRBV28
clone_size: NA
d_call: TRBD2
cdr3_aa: CASRSIREGNIQYF
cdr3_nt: TGTGCCAGCCGTTCCATCAGGGAGGGAAACATTCAGTACTTC

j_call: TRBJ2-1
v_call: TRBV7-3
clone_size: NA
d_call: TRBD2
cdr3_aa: CASSRTSESSYNEQFF
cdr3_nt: TGTGCCAGCAGCAGGACTAGCGAGAGCTCCTACAATGAGCAGTTCTTC

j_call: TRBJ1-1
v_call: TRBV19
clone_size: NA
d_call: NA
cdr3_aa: CASSNTNTEAFF
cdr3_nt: TGTGCCAGTAGTAATACGAACACTGAAGCTTTCTTT

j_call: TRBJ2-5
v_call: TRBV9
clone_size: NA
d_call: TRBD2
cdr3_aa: CASSRQTSGSGETQYF
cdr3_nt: TGTGCCAGCAGCCGGCAAACTAGCGGCTCTGGAGAGACCCAGTACTTC

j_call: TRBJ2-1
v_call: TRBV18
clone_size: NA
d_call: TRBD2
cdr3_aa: CASSPTGLAGGDNEQFF
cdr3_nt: TGTGCCAGCTCACCTACAGGTCTGGCGGGAGGTGACAATGAGCAGTTCTTC

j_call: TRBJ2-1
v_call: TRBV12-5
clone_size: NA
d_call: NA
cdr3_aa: CASGSEEGPYNEQFF
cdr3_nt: TGTGCTAGTGGCAGCGAGGAGGGGCCCTACAATGAGCAGTTCTTC

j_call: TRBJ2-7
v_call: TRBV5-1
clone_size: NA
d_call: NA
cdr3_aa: CASSLTAGSYEQYF
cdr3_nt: TGCGCCAGCAGCTTAACGGCAGGCTCCTACGAGCAGTACTTC

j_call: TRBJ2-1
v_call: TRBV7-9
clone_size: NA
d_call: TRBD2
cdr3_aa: CASSPTSGRREFF
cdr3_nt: TGTGCCAGCAGCCCTACTAGCGGGAGACGCGAGTTCTTC

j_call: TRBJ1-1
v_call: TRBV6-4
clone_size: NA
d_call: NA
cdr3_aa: CASSPRRGTEAFF
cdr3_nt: TGTGCCAGCAGTCCCCGCAGGGGCACTGAAGCTTTCTTT

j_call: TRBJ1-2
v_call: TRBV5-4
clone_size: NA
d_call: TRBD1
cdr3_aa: CATEQRGLRYGYTF
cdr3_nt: TGTGCCACCGAACAGAGGGGGCTGAGGTATGGCTACACCTTC

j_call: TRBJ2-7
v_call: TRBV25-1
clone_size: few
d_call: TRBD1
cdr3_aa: CASNRGPDEQYF
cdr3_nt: TGTGCCAGCAACAGGGGGCCTGACGAGCAGTACTTC

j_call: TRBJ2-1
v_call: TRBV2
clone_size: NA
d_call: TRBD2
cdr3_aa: CASSNMGLAGDEQFF
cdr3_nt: TGTGCCAGCAGTAATATGGGACTAGCGGGCGATGAGCAGTTCTTC

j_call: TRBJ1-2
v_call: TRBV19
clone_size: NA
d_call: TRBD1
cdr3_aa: CASNGDRNLYGYTF
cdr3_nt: TGCGCCAGTAATGGGGACAGAAACCTATATGGCTACACCTTC

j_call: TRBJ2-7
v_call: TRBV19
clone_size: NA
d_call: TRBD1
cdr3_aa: CASSNRGPKSYEQYF
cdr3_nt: TGTGCCAGTAGTAACAGGGGCCCCAAGTCCTACGAGCAGTACTTC

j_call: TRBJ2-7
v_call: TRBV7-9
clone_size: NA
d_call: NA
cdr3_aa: CASSLQVPLQAHEQYF
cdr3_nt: TGTGCCAGCAGCTTACAGGTGCCCCTACAGGCCCACGAGCAGTACTTC

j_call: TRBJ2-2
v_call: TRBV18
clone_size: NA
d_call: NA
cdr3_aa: CASSPSRTAVNTGELFF
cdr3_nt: TGTGCCAGCTCACCCAGTCGAACAGCAGTGAACACCGGGGAGCTGTTTTTT

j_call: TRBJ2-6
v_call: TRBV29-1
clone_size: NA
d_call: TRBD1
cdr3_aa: CSVGQGAAGANVLTF
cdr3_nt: TGCAGCGTAGGACAGGGGGCGGCTGGGGCCAACGTCCTGACTTTC

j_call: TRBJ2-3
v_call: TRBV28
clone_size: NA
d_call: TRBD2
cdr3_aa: CASSFLAGTDTQYF
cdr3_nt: TGTGCCAGCAGTTTCCTAGCGGGAACAGATACGCAGTATTTT

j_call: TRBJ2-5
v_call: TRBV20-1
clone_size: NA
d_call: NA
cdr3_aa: CSAKLGETQYF
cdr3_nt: TGCAGTGCTAAACTAGGGGAGACCCAGTACTTC

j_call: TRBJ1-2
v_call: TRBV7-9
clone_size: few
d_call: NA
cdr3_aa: CASSLVAISVYGYTF
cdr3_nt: TGTGCCAGCAGCTTAGTCGCTATCTCTGTCTATGGCTACACCTTC

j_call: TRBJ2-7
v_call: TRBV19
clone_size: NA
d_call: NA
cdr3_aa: CASSRQGQAYEQYF
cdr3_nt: TGTGCCAGTAGTAGGCAGGGGCAGGCCTACGAGCAGTACTTC

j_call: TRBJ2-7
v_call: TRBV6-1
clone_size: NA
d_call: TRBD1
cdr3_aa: CASRLQGAGGYEQYF
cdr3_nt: TGTGCCAGCAGATTACAGGGGGCGGGCGGGTACGAGCAGTACTTC

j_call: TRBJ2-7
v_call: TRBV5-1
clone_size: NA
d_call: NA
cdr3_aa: CASSLGAYEQYF
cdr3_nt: TGCGCCAGCAGCTTGGGAGCTTACGAGCAGTACTTC

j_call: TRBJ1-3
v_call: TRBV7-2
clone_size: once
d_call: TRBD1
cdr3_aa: CASSRSGTGGSGNTIYF
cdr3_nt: TGTGCCAGCAGCCGGTCAGGAACAGGGGGATCTGGAAACACCATATATTTT

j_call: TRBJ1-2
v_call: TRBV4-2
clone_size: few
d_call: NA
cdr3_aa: CASSHAGSNYGYTF
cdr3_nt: TGTGCCAGCAGCCACGCCGGCTCTAACTATGGCTACACCTTC

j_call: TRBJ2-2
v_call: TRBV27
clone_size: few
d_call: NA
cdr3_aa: CASGRTTAYTTGELFF
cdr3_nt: TGTGCCAGCGGGCGGACGACAGCGTATACCACCGGGGAGCTGTTTTTT

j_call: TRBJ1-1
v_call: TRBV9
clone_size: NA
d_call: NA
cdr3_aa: CASSLTGNTEAFF
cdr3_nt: TGTGCCAGCAGCCTTACGGGGAACACTGAAGCTTTCTTT

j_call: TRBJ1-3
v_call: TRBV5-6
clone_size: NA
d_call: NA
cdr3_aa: CASSLGRPQGVGNTIYF
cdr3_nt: TGTGCCAGCAGCTTGGGACGGCCCCAAGGTGTAGGAAACACCATATATTTT

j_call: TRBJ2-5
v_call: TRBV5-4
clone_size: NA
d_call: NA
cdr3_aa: CASSLFQRETQYF
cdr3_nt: TGTGCCAGCAGCTTGTTCCAGCGGGAGACCCAGTACTTC

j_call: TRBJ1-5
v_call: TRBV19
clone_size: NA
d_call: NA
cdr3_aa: CASSTEVSNQPQHF
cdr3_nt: TGTGCCAGTTCAACAGAGGTTAGCAATCAGCCCCAGCATTTT

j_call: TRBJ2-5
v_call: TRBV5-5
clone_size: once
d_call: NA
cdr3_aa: CASSLVQGGETQYF
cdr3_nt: TGTGCCAGCAGCTTGGTGCAGGGGGGCGAGACCCAGTACTTC

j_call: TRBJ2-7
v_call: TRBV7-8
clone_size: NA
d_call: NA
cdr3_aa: CASSSRPRVVEEQYF
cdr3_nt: TGTGCCAGCAGCTCGAGACCCAGGGTAGTGGAAGAGCAGTACTTC

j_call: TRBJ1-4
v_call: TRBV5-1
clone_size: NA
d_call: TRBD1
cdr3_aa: CASSWTGEVYREKLFF
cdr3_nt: TGCGCCAGCAGCTGGACAGGGGAGGTATATCGTGAAAAACTGTTTTTT

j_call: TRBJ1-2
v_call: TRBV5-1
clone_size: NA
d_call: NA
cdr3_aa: CASSPSPLDGYTF
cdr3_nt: TGCGCCAGCAGCCCCTCCCCCTTGGATGGCTACACCTTC

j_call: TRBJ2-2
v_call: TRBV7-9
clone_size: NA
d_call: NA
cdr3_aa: CASSSSLAGPGELFF
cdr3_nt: TGTGCCAGCAGCTCGTCCTTAGCCGGACCCGGGGAGCTGTTTTTT

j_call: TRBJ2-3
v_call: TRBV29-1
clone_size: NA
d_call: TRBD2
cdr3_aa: CSAPLAGEVATQYF
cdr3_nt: TGCAGCGCCCCACTAGCGGGAGAGGTGGCCACGCAGTATTTT

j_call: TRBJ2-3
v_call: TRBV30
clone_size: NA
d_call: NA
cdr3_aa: CAKERTSTDTQYF
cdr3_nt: TGTGCTAAGGAGCGGACTAGCACAGATACGCAGTATTTT

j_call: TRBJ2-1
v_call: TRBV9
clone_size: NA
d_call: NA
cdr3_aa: CASRAAGSVYNEQFF
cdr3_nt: TGTGCCAGCAGGGCCGCGGGATCGGTCTACAATGAGCAGTTCTTC

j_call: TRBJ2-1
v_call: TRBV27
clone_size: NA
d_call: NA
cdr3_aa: CASSLNLNGRQTPRFGNEQFF
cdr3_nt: TGTGCCAGCAGTTTAAATTTGAATGGGAGACAGACACCTCGGTTCGGCAATGAGCAGTTCTTC

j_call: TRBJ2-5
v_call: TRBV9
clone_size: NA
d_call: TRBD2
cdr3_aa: CASSETSRAETQYF
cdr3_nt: TGTGCCAGCAGCGAGACTAGCCGGGCCGAGACCCAGTACTTC

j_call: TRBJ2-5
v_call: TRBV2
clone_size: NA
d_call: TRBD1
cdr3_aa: CASRPGQSWETQYF
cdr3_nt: TGTGCCAGCAGACCGGGACAGTCCTGGGAGACCCAGTACTTC

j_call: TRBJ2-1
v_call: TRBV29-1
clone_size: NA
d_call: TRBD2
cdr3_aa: CSASQGGDEQFF
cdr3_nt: TGCAGCGCCTCGCAGGGAGGGGATGAGCAGTTCTTC

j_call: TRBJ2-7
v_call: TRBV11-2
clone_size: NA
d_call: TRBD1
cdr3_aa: CASSSDRGRGEQYF
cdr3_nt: TGTGCCAGCAGCTCGGACAGGGGGCGCGGTGAGCAGTACTTC

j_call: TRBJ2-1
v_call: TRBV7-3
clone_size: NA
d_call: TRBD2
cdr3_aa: CASSLTLAGVGASYNEQFF
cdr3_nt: TGTGCCAGCAGCTTAACTCTAGCGGGAGTCGGGGCGTCCTACAATGAGCAGTTCTTC

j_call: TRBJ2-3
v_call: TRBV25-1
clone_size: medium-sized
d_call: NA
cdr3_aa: CASSVSTDTQYF
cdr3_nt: TGTGCCAGCAGTGTTAGCACAGATACGCAGTATTTT

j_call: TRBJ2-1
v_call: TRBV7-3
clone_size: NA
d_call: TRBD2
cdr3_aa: CASSIGTSGMTNEQFF
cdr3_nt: TGTGCCAGCAGCATCGGGACTAGCGGGATGACCAATGAGCAGTTCTTC

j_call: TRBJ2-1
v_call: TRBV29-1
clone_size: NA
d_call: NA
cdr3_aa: CSEGEYNEQFF
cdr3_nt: TGCAGCGAAGGCGAGTACAATGAGCAGTTCTTC

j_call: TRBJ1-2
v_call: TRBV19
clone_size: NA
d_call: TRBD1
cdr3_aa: CASSITGGGYTF
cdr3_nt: TGTGCCAGTAGTATAACAGGGGGCGGCTACACCTTC

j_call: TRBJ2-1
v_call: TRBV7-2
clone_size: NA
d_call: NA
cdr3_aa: CASSLGRAEPYNEQFF
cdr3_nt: TGTGCCAGCAGCTTAGGGCGAGCGGAGCCGTACAATGAGCAGTTCTTC

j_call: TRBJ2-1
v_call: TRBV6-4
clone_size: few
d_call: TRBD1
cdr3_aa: CASSLKGTENNEQFF
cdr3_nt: TGTGCCAGCAGTTTAAAGGGGACAGAGAACAATGAGCAGTTCTTC